The present TCR beta chain was sequenced within a study of cytomegalovirus exposure and HLA in healthy donors. Deletions cut 6 bases from V and 4 bases from J, with 9 bases between. The CDR3 runs 11 residues. CDR1 SQVTM and CDR2 ANQGSEA come from the germline V gene. Use of 60 Vbeta and 13 Jbeta primers characterized the PCR. The table came from immunoSEQ multiplex PCR; TCRdb's copy has only in-frame clones and leaves some out. The table has around 97,000 clones, more than 65% seen once. This clone was seen only once. Sequencing was carried out using PBMCs. The chain uses TRBV29-1 and TRBJ1-2, with D possibly being TRBD1 (5 bases). This receptor was obtained from a woman younger than 35 in good health and CMV-seropositive. The CDR3 here is CSVDNGYGYTF. In DNA form, the CDR3 reads TGCAGCGTGGACAATGGCTATGGCTACACCTTC. The full variable domain, completed using reference TRBV29-1 and TRBJ1-2, is SAVISQKPSRDICQRGTSLTIQCQVDSQVTMMFWYRQQPGQSLTLIATANQGSEATYESGFVIDKFPISRPNLTFSTLTVSNMSPEDSSIYLCSVDNGYGYTFGSGTRLTVV.